This TCR beta chain was profiled in a study of blood T cell repertoires in COVID-19. Study-wide context: Specimens from acute and convalescent COVID-19 originated in the United States, Italy and Spain. PBMCs, B-cell-depleted T cells, or T cells provided the cDNA or gDNA that made up the material.

Original processing methods: Estimated nucleated cell counts came from reference gene primer amplification. Measured with immunoSEQ multiplex PCR; TCRdb has only the in-frame clones, and not every one. The V and J calls and clone size were taken over from that table, and D and trimming were inferred from the DNA. The sample consists of about 89,000 clones, 60% to 85% of them appearing once. Losses at the gene ends were 8 bases for V and 1 base for J; bases not matched to a gene: 7. This CDR3 is built from 16 residues. CDR1 and CDR2 (germline): LNHNV, YYDKDF (reference sequence). This chain links TRBV15 with TRBJ2-2; 10 bases match TRBD1. Sequencing input: peripheral blood. The receptor was derived from a human donor in a cohort sampled during active COVID-19. The CDR3 spells CATCPGQGWNTGELFF. In DNA, the CDR3 is TGTGCCACCTGCCCGGGACAGGGGTGGAACACCGGGGAGCTGTTTTTT.